A selection of T cell receptor beta chains follows, all from one sample in a study of cytomegalovirus exposure and HLA in healthy donors. Sequenced by immunoSEQ multiplex PCR; TCRdb stores in-frame clones only, minus some. This sample has roughly 160,000 clones, with just under 80% found just once. The specimen sequenced was PBMCs. These TCRs come from a woman aged 45-59 years in good health and CMV-seronegative. The CDR3 runs from the conserved cysteine through the conserved F or W. The D gene is left open where the match is weak. Rows give clone size only sometimes, using once, few, many, or a class for an expanded clone.

cdr3_aa | v_call | d_call | j_call | clone_size
CAIGTPLNTEAFF | TRBV28 | - | TRBJ1-1 | few
CASSLGSQDHGYTF | TRBV28 | - | TRBJ1-2 | -
CASGFSGTDTQYF | TRBV12-5 | TRBD2 | TRBJ2-3 | -
CASSSRRDRGRVGTDTQYF | TRBV27 | TRBD1 | TRBJ2-3 | -
CASSLGTSGTGELFF | TRBV5-1 | TRBD2 | TRBJ2-2 | -
CASSITPGGIYYGYTF | TRBV19 | - | TRBJ1-2 | -
CASSPPDGTVLNYGYTF | TRBV16 | TRBD1 | TRBJ1-2 | -
CASQHPGGSNTEAFF | TRBV19 | - | TRBJ1-1 | -
CASSQDTGALAGGRDTQYF | TRBV4-3 | TRBD2 | TRBJ2-3 | -
CASSPTTGVDYGYTF | TRBV18 | TRBD1 | TRBJ1-2 | -
CASSEVGTSGGGMDEQFF | TRBV6-4 | TRBD2 | TRBJ2-1 | -
CASSSSDRVHGYTF | TRBV7-9 | TRBD1 | TRBJ1-2 | -
CASRQIQETQYF | TRBV2 | - | TRBJ2-5 | -
CASRPTSGRTGTGELFF | TRBV19 | TRBD2 | TRBJ2-2 | -
CSVDSPVSGYTF | TRBV29-1 | - | TRBJ1-2 | -
CASNDWGPAYNEQFF | TRBV7-2 | - | TRBJ2-1 | -
CASSFLAGGYNEQFF | TRBV28 | TRBD2 | TRBJ2-1 | -
CASSLGDRNTEAFF | TRBV7-2 | TRBD1 | TRBJ1-1 | few
CASSLAWGGAHAYEQYF | TRBV5-1 | TRBD2 | TRBJ2-7 | -
CASSPLAGSYEQYF | TRBV5-6 | - | TRBJ2-7 | -
CASSLWGQEKDGYTF | TRBV27 | - | TRBJ1-2 | -
CASSGPPGGGGAKQYF | TRBV9 | TRBD2 | TRBJ2-7 | -
CASSQDHHPSVYEQYF | TRBV4-3 | - | TRBJ2-7 | -
CASSIGTSDTDTQYF | TRBV5-1 | TRBD2 | TRBJ2-3 | -
CASSTGILYEQYF | TRBV11-2 | - | TRBJ2-7 | once